Listed below are T cell receptor beta chains from one sample, sequenced in a study of cytomegalovirus exposure and HLA in healthy donors. Profiling relied on immunoSEQ multiplex PCR, and the TCRdb table lists in-frame clones only, not all of them. The sample holds about 130,000 clones, around four fifths seen once. The sequencing sample was made of PBMCs. The receptors originated from a boy younger than 18 in good health and CMV-seronegative. CDR3s include the opening cysteine and the closing phenylalanine or tryptophan. A D gene is named only where the DNA matches it firmly. Some rows have no size entry. The others give once, few or many, or a class for an expanded clone.

d_gene: -; j_gene: TRBJ2-1; abundance: -; v_gene: TRBV7-9; CDR3nt: TGTGCCAGCAGCTTAGGGAGTACTGAGCAGTTCTTC; CDR3aa: CASSLGSTEQFF
d_gene: -; j_gene: TRBJ1-2; abundance: -; v_gene: TRBV5-4; CDR3nt: TGTGCCAGCAGCTTGATTCCGGGAGGAGGCTACACCTTC; CDR3aa: CASSLIPGGGYTF
d_gene: -; j_gene: TRBJ1-2; abundance: -; v_gene: TRBV27; CDR3nt: TGTGCCAGCAGTGATACATCTCTCTATGGCTACACCTTC; CDR3aa: CASSDTSLYGYTF
d_gene: -; j_gene: TRBJ1-1; abundance: -; v_gene: TRBV5-4; CDR3nt: TGTGCCAGCAGCTCCTATTTAAGGGGGGGCACTGAAGCTTTCTTT; CDR3aa: CASSSYLRGGTEAFF
d_gene: TRBD2; j_gene: TRBJ2-5; abundance: few; v_gene: TRBV5-1; CDR3nt: TGCGCCAGCAGCCGGGTTAGCGGGTCTCAAGAGACCCAGTACTTC; CDR3aa: CASSRVSGSQETQYF
d_gene: -; j_gene: TRBJ1-5; abundance: -; v_gene: TRBV6-1; CDR3nt: TGTGCCAGCAGTGACCCATTTAGCAATCAGCCCCAGCATTTT; CDR3aa: CASSDPFSNQPQHF
d_gene: TRBD1; j_gene: TRBJ2-5; abundance: few; v_gene: TRBV5-4; CDR3nt: TGTGCCAGCAGCTCGGACAGGAGAGAGACCCAGTACTTC; CDR3aa: CASSSDRRETQYF
d_gene: TRBD1; j_gene: TRBJ1-5; abundance: -; v_gene: TRBV6-1; CDR3nt: TGTGCCAGCGGGGACAGGGCCCAGCATTTT; CDR3aa: CASGDRAQHF
d_gene: TRBD2; j_gene: TRBJ2-5; abundance: -; v_gene: TRBV5-1; CDR3nt: TGCGCCAGCAGCTCCGGGACTAGCGGGAGCCTGTACCAAGAGACCCAGTACTTC; CDR3aa: CASSSGTSGSLYQETQYF
d_gene: TRBD1; j_gene: TRBJ2-6; abundance: once; v_gene: TRBV4-1; CDR3nt: TGCGCCAGCAGCCAAGTCGGGACAGGTTTGGGCTCTGGGGCCAACGTCCTGACTTTC; CDR3aa: CASSQVGTGLGSGANVLTF
d_gene: -; j_gene: TRBJ2-7; abundance: -; v_gene: TRBV5-4; CDR3nt: TGTGCCAGCAGATTGGACAGTGTCAGCTCCTACGAGCAGTACTTC; CDR3aa: CASRLDSVSSYEQYF
d_gene: TRBD1; j_gene: TRBJ1-1; abundance: once; v_gene: TRBV11-2; CDR3nt: TGTGCCAGCAGCTTGAGTGGGACAGGGGCTCGTGGAGCTTTCTTT; CDR3aa: CASSLSGTGARGAFF
d_gene: -; j_gene: TRBJ2-7; abundance: -; v_gene: TRBV30; CDR3nt: TGTGCCTGGAGTGTAGGAGAATCTGCCGAGCAGTACTTC; CDR3aa: CAWSVGESAEQYF
d_gene: -; j_gene: TRBJ2-3; abundance: -; v_gene: TRBV5-1; CDR3nt: TGCGCCAGCAGCTTGGGTGGCAGTCCAGATACGCAGTATTTT; CDR3aa: CASSLGGSPDTQYF
d_gene: -; j_gene: TRBJ1-1; abundance: -; v_gene: TRBV2; CDR3nt: TGTGCCAGCAGTGAGCCGGGGATTGACGCCGCTGAAGCTTTCTTT; CDR3aa: CASSEPGIDAAEAFF
d_gene: -; j_gene: TRBJ1-4; abundance: once; v_gene: TRBV6-5; CDR3nt: TGTGCCAGCAGTCCTCCGAATGAAAAACTGTTTTTT; CDR3aa: CASSPPNEKLFF
d_gene: TRBD1; j_gene: TRBJ2-7; abundance: -; v_gene: TRBV2; CDR3nt: TGTGCCAGCAGGGACCCCCTCCGGGACAGGAACTACGAGCAGTACTTC; CDR3aa: CASRDPLRDRNYEQYF
d_gene: TRBD2; j_gene: TRBJ2-5; abundance: -; v_gene: TRBV19; CDR3nt: TGTGCCAGTAAACAGGGCGGGAGGGCCCGTGAGACCCAGTACTTC; CDR3aa: CASKQGGRARETQYF
d_gene: TRBD1; j_gene: TRBJ1-1; abundance: -; v_gene: TRBV7-2; CDR3nt: TGTGCCAGCAGTTCTCCCGGGACAGCCTCCACTGAAGCTTTCTTT; CDR3aa: CASSSPGTASTEAFF
d_gene: -; j_gene: TRBJ1-2; abundance: -; v_gene: TRBV6-1; CDR3nt: TGTGCCAGCATTTGGAGGGGCTATGGCTACACCTTC; CDR3aa: CASIWRGYGYTF
d_gene: TRBD2; j_gene: TRBJ2-7; abundance: -; v_gene: TRBV7-2; CDR3nt: TGTGCCAGCAGCTTATTAGCGGGTTTCAGATACGAGCAGTACTTC; CDR3aa: CASSLLAGFRYEQYF
d_gene: -; j_gene: TRBJ2-7; abundance: -; v_gene: TRBV30; CDR3nt: TGTGCCTTACTCCCTGGGGGTCGGGGGAGCGAGCAGTACTTC; CDR3aa: CALLPGGRGSEQYF
d_gene: TRBD1; j_gene: TRBJ2-7; abundance: -; v_gene: TRBV30; CDR3nt: TGTGCCTGGAGTGGGACAGGGTACTACGAGCAGTACTTC; CDR3aa: CAWSGTGYYEQYF